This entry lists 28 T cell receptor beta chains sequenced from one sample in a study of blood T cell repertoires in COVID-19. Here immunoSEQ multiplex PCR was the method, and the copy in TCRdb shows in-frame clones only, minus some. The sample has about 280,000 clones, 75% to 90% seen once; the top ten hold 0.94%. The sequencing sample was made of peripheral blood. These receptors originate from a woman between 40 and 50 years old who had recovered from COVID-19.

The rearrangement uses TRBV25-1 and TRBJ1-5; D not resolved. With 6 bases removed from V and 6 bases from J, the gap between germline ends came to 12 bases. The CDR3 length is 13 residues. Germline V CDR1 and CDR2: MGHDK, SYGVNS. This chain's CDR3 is CASRAEGGQPQHF. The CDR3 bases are TGTGCCAGCAGGGCCGAGGGCGGTCAGCCCCAGCATTTT.

CDR3 residues: CASSEAGGPTGELFF. In nucleotides, the CDR3 is TGTGCCAGCAGTGAGGCGGGAGGGCCCACCGGGGAGCTGTTTTTT. The genes are TRBV25-1 and TRBJ2-2, with 9 bases lining up with TRBD2. The V and J ends lost 3 bases and 4 bases, in that order; junction bases with no gene match: 3. Germline V gene lookup returns CDR1 MGHDK and CDR2 SYGVNS. CDR3 size: 15 residues. The variable domain in full, completed from reference TRBV25-1 and TRBJ2-2, reads EADIYQTPRYLVIGTGKKITLECSQTMGHDKMYWYQQDPGMELHLIHYSYGVNSTEKGDLSSESTVSRIRTEHFPLTLESARPSHTSQYLCASSEAGGPTGELFFGEGSRLTVL.

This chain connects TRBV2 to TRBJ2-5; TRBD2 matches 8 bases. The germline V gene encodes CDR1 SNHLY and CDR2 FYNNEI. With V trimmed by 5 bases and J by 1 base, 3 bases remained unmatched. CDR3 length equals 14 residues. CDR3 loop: CASSLAGLQETQYF. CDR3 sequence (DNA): TGTGCCAGCAGTTTAGCGGGGCTCCAAGAGACCCAGTACTTC.

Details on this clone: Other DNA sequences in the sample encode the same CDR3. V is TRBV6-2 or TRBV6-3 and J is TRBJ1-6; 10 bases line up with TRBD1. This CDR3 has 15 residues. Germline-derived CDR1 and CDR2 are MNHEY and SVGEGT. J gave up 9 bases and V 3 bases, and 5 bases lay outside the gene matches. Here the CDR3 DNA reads TGTGCCAGCAGTTATGGGACAGGGGAAGGTTCACCCCTCCACTTT. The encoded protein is CASSYGTGEGSPLHF.

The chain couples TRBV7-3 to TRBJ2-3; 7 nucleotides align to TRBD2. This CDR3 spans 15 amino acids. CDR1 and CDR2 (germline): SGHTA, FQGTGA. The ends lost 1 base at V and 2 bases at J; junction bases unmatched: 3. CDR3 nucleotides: TGTGCCAGCAGCTTAATGGCGGGAGCCACAGATACGCAGTATTTT. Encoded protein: CASSLMAGATDTQYF.

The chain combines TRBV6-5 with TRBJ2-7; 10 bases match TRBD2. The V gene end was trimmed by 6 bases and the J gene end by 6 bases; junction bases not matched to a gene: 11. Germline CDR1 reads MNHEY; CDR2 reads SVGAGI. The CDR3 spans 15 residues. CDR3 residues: CASRKEAGGPAEQYF. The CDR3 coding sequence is TGTGCCAGCAGGAAAGAAGCGGGAGGGCCGGCCGAGCAGTACTTC.

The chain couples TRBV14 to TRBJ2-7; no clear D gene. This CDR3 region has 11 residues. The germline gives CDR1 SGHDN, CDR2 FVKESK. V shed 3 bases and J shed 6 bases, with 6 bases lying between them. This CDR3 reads CASSHLGEQYF. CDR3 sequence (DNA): TGTGCCAGCAGCCACCTAGGCGAGCAGTACTTC. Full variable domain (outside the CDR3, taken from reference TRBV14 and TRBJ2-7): EAGVTQFPSHSVIEKGQTVTLRCDPISGHDNLYWYRRVMGKEIKFLLHFVKESKQDESGMPNNRFLAERTGGTYSTLKVQPAELEDSGVYFCASSHLGEQYFGPGTRLTVT.

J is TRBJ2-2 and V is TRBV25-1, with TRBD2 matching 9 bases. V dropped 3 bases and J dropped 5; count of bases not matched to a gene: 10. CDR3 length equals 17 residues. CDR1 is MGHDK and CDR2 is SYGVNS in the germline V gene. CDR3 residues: CASSDQVLAGWTGELFF. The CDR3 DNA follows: TGTGCCAGCAGTGACCAGGTCCTAGCGGGATGGACCGGGGAGCTGTTTTTT. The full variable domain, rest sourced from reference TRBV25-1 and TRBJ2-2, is EADIYQTPRYLVIGTGKKITLECSQTMGHDKMYWYQQDPGMELHLIHYSYGVNSTEKGDLSSESTVSRIRTEHFPLTLESARPSHTSQYLCASSDQVLAGWTGELFFGEGSRLTVL.

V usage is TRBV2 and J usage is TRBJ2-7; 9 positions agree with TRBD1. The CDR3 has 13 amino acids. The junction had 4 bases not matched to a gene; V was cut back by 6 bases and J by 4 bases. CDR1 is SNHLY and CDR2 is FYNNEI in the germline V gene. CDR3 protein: CASSLTGGYEQYF. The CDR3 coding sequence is TGTGCCAGCAGCCTGACAGGGGGATACGAGCAGTACTTC.

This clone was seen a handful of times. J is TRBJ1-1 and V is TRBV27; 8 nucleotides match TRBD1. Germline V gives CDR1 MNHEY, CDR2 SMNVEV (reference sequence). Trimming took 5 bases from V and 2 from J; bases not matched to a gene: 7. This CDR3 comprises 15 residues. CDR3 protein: CASSPDRGLNTEAFF. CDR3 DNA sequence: TGTGCCAGCAGTCCAGACAGGGGCCTTAACACTGAAGCTTTCTTT.

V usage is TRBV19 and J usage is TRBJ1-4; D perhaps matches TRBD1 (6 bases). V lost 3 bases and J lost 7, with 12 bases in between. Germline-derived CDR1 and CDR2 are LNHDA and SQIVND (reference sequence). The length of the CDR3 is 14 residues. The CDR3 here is CASSIQGGGEKLFF. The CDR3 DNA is TGTGCCAGTAGTATTCAGGGAGGGGGTGAAAAACTGTTTTTT. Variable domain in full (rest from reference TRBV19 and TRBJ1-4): DGGITQSPKYLFRKEGQNVTLSCEQNLNHDAMYWYRQDPGQGLRLIYYSQIVNDFQKGDIAEGYSVSREKKESFPLTVTSAQKNPTAFYLCASSIQGGGEKLFFGSGTQLSVL.

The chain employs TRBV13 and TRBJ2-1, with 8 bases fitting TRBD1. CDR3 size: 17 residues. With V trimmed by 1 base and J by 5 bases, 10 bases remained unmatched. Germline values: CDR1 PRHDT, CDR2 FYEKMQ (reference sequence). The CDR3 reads CASSLVVGDRGNNEQFF. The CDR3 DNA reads TGTGCCAGCAGCTTAGTGGTCGGAGACAGGGGTAACAATGAGCAGTTCTTC.

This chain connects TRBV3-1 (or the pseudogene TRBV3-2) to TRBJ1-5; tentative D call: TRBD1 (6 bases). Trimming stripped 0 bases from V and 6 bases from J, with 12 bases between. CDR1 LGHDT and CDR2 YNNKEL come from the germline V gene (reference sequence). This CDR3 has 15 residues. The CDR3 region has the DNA TGTGCCAGCAGCCAAGAGACAGGCGTGGGTCAGCCCCAGCATTTT. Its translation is CASSQETGVGQPQHF.

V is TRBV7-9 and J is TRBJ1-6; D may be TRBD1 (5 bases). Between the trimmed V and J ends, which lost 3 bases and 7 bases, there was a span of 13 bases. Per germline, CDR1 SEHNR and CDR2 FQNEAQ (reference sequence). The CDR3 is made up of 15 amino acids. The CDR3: CASSFSAGSNSPLHF. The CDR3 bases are TGTGCCAGCAGCTTCTCTGCAGGGTCGAATTCACCCCTCCACTTT.

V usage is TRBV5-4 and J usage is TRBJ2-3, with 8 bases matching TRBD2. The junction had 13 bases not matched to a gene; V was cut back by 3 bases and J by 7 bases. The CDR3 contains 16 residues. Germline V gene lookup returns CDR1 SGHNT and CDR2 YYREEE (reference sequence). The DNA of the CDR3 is TGTGCCAGCAGCTGGGGTCTGGGACTAGGGGGGAATACGCAGTATTTT. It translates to CASSWGLGLGGNTQYF. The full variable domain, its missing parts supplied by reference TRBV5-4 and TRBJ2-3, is ETGVTQSPTHLIKTRGQQVTLRCSSQSGHNTVSWYQQALGQGPQFIFQYYREEENGRGNFPPRFSGLQFPNYSSELNVNALELDDSALYLCASSWGLGLGGNTQYFGPGTRLTVL.

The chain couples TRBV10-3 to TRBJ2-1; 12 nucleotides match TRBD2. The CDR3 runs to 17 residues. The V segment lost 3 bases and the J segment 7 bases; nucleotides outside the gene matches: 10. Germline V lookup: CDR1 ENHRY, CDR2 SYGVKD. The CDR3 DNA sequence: TGTGCCATCAGTGATTGGGCTAGCGGGAGGGCCAGGAATGAGCAGTTCTTC. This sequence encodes CAISDWASGRARNEQFF.

The CDR3 spells CASSTGQGPTKNGYTF. The DNA of the CDR3 is TGTGCCAGCAGTACCGGACAGGGCCCTACCAAGAATGGCTACACCTTC. The genes are TRBV28 and TRBJ1-2, with 8 bases that match TRBD1. Looked up from germline, CDR1 is MDHEN and CDR2 is SYDVKM. The CDR3 sequence is 16 residues long. V was pared by 5 bases and J by 6 bases, with 14 bases of the junction left unmatched.

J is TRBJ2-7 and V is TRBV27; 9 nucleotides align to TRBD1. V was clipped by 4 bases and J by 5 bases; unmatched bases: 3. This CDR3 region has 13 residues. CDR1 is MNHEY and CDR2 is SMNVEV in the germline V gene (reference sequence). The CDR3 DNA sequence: TGTGCCAGCAGTTATACAGGGGGCAACGAGCAGTACTTC. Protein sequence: CASSYTGGNEQYF.

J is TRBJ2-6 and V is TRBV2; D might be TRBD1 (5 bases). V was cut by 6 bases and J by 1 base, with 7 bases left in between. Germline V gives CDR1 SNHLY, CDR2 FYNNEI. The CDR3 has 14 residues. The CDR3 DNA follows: TGTGCCAGCAGCCAGGGATCTGGGGCCAACGTCCTGACTTTC. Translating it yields CASSQGSGANVLTF.

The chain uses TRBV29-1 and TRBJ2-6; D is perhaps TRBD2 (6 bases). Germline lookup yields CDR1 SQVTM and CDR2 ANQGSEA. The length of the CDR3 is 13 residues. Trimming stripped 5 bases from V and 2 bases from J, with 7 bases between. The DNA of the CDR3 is TGCAGCGTTTCGGGGGCTGGGGCCAACGTCCTGACTTTC. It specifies CSVSGAGANVLTF.

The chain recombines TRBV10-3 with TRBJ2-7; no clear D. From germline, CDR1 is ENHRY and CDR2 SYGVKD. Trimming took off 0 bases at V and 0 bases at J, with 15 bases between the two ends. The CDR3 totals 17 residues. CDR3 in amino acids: CAISESEERLSSYEQYF. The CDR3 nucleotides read TGTGCCATCAGTGAGTCAGAGGAGAGGTTATCCTCCTACGAGCAGTACTTC.

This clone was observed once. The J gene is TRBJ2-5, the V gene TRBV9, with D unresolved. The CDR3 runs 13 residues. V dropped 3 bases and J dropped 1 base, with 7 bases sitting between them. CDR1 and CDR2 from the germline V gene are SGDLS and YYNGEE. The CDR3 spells CASSGGAQETQYF. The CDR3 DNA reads TGTGCCAGCAGCGGAGGAGCCCAAGAGACCCAGTACTTC.

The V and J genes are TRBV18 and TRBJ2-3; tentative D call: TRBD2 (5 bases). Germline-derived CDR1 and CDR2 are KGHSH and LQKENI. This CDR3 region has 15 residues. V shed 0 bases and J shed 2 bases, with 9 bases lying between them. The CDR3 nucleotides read TGTGCCAGCTCACCACCCGGAGGATACACAGATACGCAGTATTTT. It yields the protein CASSPPGGYTDTQYF.

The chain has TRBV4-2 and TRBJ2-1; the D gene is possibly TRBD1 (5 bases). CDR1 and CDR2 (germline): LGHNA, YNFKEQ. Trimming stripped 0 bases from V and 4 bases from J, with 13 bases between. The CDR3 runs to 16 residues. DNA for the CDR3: TGTGCCAGCAGCCAAGATAAGGGGTCTGGTTACAATGAGCAGTTCTTC. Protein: CASSQDKGSGYNEQFF.

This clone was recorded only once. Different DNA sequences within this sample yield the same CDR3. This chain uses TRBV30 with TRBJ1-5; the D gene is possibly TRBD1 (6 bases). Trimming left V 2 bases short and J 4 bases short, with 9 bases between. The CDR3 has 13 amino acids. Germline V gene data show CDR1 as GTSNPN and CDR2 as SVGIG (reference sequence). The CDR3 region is CAWSRGANQPQHF. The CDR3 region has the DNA TGTGCCTGGAGTCGGGGGGCAAATCAGCCCCAGCATTTT. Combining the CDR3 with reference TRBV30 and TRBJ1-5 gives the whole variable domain SQTIHQWPATLVQPVGSPLSLECTVEGTSNPNLYWYRQAAGRGLQLLFYSVGIGQISSEVPQNLSASRPQDRQFILSSKKLLLSDSGFYLCAWSRGANQPQHFGDGTRLSIL.

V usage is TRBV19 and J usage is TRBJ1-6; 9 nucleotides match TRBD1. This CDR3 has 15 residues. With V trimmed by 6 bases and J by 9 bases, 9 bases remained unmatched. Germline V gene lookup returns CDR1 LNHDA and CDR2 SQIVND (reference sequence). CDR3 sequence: CASRTPGQGTSPLHF. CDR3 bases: TGTGCCAGTAGAACTCCGGGACAGGGAACTTCACCCCTCCACTTT.

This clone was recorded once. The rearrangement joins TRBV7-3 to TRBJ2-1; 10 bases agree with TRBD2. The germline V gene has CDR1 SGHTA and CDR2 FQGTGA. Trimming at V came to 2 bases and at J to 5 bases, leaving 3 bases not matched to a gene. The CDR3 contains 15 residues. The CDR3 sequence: CASSLLSGRDNEQFF. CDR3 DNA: TGTGCCAGCAGCTTATTAAGCGGGAGGGACAATGAGCAGTTCTTC.

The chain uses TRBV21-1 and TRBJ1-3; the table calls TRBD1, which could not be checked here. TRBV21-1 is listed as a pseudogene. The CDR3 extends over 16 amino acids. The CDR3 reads CASSKRDRFSGNTIYF. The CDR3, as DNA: TGTGCCAGCAGCAAACGAGACAGGTTCTCTGGAAACACCATATATTTT.